This T cell receptor beta chain was captured in a study of T cell changes during pregnancy in multiple sclerosis. V was shortened by 4 bases and J by 8 bases, with 6 bases between the two germline ends. The germline V gene has CDR1 SQVTM and CDR2 ANQGSEA. The CDR3 has 10 amino acids. The repertoire was sequenced with immunoSEQ multiplex PCR; TCRdb's copy has only in-frame clones and lacks some. Of about 65,000 clones listed, about 92% are singletons. V usage is TRBV29-1 and J usage is TRBJ2-1; the D is unclear. The sequence was obtained from a female donor in good health, enrolled as a control in a pregnancy study. This material consisted of CD8+ T cells from peripheral blood mononuclear cells, taken in the third trimester of pregnancy. The CDR3 loop reads CSVVRDEQFF. In DNA form, the CDR3 reads TGCAGCGTTGTCCGGGATGAGCAGTTCTTC.